These 7 T cell receptor beta chains share one sample of origin, sequenced in a study of T cell responses to AZD1222 COVID-19 vaccine. Here immunoSEQ multiplex PCR was the method, and the copy in TCRdb shows in-frame clones only, minus some. The table shows tens of thousands of clones, with approximately 85% occurring only once. This material consisted of peripheral blood, taken 28 days after the second AZD1222 dose. These TCRs come from an adult who received the AZD1222 COVID-19 vaccine.

The V call is TRBV6-5, the J call TRBJ2-2, with D unclear. From germline, CDR1 is MNHEY and CDR2 SVGAGI. V was pared by 6 bases and J by 4 bases, with 12 bases between. There are 14 residues in the CDR3. CDR3 nucleotide sequence: TGTGCCAGCAGATGGAACGAGCGCACCGGGGAGCTGTTTTTT. This gives the protein CASRWNERTGELFF.

This clone was seen a few times. The chain has TRBV27 and TRBJ2-2; D is undetermined. Deletions cut 3 bases from V and 4 bases from J, with 3 bases between. Germline V CDR1 and CDR2: MNHEY, SMNVEV (reference sequence). There are 12 residues in the CDR3. CDR3 nucleotides: TGTGCCAGCAGTTTCCTCACCGGGGAGCTGTTTTTT. This encodes CASSFLTGELFF.

The V call is TRBV6-5, the J call TRBJ2-3, with unresolved D. The V end lost 0 bases, the J end lost 6 bases, and 10 bases lay between the germline ends. This CDR3 contains 14 residues. The V gene's germline CDR1 is MNHEY and CDR2 SVGAGI. CDR3 residues: CASSYSPDTDTQYF. The DNA for the CDR3 is TGTGCCAGCAGTTACTCGCCCGATACGGATACGCAGTATTTT.

V usage is TRBV7-2 and J usage is TRBJ2-7; D remains ambiguous. V lost 1 base and J 2 bases, leaving 3 bases between the germline ends. The CDR3 is 12 residues long. Germline V gene data show CDR1 as SGHTA and CDR2 as FQGNSA. CDR3 sequence: CASSLVPYEQYF. The CDR3 nucleotides read TGTGCCAGCAGCTTAGTCCCCTACGAGCAGTACTTC. Full variable domain (missing parts from reference TRBV7-2 and TRBJ2-7): GAGVSQSPSNKVTEKGKDVELRCDPISGHTALYWYRQSLGQGLEFLIYFQGNSAPDKSGLPSDRFSAERTGGSVSTLTIQRTQQEDSAVYLCASSLVPYEQYFGPGTRLTVT.

This chain connects TRBV18 to TRBJ2-7; a weak D match, TRBD1 (6 bases). Trimming removed 1 base at V and 3 bases at J, with 13 bases between. There are 15 residues in the CDR3. Germline V lookup: CDR1 KGHSH, CDR2 LQKENI. The CDR3, as DNA: TGTGCCAGCTCACCACGAGTAGAGGGGGACTACGAGCAGTACTTC. Translating it yields CASSPRVEGDYEQYF.

This clone showed up just once. The V and J genes are TRBV7-8 and TRBJ2-7; D unresolved. Deletions cut 5 bases from V and 7 bases from J, with 9 bases between. Germline CDR1 SGHVS, CDR2 FQNEAQ. This CDR3 spans 11 amino acids. The CDR3 loop reads CASSRGSEQYF. The CDR3 DNA reads as TGTGCCAGCAGCCGTGGATCGGAGCAGTACTTC.

The chain combines TRBV6-5 with TRBJ1-5; 7 nucleotides agree with TRBD1. CDR1 and CDR2 from the germline V gene are MNHEY and SVGAGI. V lost 6 bases and J lost 3; bases outside the gene matches: 5. CDR3 size: 14 residues. CDR3 region: CASRRQGINQPQHF. The CDR3 DNA reads TGTGCCAGCAGGAGACAGGGAATCAATCAGCCCCAGCATTTT.